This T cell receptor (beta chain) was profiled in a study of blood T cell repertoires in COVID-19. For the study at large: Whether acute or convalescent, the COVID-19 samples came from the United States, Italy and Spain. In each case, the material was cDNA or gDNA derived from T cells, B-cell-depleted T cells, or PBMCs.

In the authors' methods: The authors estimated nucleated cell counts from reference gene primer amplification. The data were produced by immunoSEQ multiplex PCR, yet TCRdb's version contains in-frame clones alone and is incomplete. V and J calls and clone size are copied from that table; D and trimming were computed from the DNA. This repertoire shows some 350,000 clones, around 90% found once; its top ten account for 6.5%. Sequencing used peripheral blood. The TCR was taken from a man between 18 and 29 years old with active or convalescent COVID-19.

The CDR3 spells CASSHTGGSEAFF. CDR3 DNA sequence: TGCGCCAGCAGCCATACAGGGGGTTCTGAAGCTTTCTTT. The chain joins TRBV4-3 to TRBJ1-1; TRBD1 agrees at 8 bases. The CDR3 is 13 residues long. The V segment lost 3 bases and the J segment 6 bases; nucleotides outside the gene matches: 3. Germline loops: CDR1 LGHNA, CDR2 YSLEER.